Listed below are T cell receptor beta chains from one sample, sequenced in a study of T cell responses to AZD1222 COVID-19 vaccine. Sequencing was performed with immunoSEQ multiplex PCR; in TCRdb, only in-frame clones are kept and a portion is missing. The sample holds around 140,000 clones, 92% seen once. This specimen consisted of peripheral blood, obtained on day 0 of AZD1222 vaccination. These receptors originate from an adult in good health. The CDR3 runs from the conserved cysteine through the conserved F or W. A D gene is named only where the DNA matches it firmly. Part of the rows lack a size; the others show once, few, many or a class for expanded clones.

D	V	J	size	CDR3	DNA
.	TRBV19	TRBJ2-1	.	CASSTRLGRLPNEQFF	TGTGCCAGTAGCACCCGTCTTGGCAGGTTACCGAATGAGCAGTTCTTC
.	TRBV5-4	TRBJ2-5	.	CASSFTGTQETQYF	TGTGCCAGCAGCTTCACCGGGACTCAAGAGACCCAGTACTTC
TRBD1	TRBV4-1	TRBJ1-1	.	CASSHLDRGRAEAFF	TGCGCCAGCAGCCACCTGGACAGGGGGCGTGCTGAAGCTTTCTTT
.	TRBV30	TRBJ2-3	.	CAGGLRRGDTQYF	TGTGCCGGCGGTCTGCGTAGAGGGGATACGCAGTATTTT
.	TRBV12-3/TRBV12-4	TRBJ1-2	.	CAILGRGYTF	TGTGCCATCCTAGGGAGAGGCTACACCTTC
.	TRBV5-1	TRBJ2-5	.	CASSLLGRGVQTQYF	TGCGCCAGCAGCTTGCTCGGCAGGGGGGTCCAGACCCAGTACTTC
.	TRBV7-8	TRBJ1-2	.	CASSLARGRRGYTF	TGTGCCAGCAGCTTAGCGCGGGGAAGGAGGGGCTACACCTTC
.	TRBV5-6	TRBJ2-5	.	CASSYSETQYF	TGTGCCAGCAGCTATTCGGAGACCCAGTACTTC
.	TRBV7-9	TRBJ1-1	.	CASSLWGGTEAFF	TGTGCCAGCAGCTTATGGGGAGGCACTGAAGCTTTCTTT
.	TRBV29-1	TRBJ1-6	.	CSVRDGDSPLHF	TGCAGCGTACGGGACGGCGACTCACCCCTCCACTTT
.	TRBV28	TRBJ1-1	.	CASSKPSGHSEAFF	TGTGCCAGCAGTAAACCCTCGGGACACAGTGAAGCTTTCTTT
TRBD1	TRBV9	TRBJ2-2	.	CASSASPGQKNTGELFF	TGTGCCAGCAGCGCCTCACCGGGACAGAAGAACACCGGGGAGCTGTTTTTT
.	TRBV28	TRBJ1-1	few	CASSSPQGPEAFF	TGTGCCAGCAGTTCACCCCAGGGGCCTGAAGCTTTCTTT